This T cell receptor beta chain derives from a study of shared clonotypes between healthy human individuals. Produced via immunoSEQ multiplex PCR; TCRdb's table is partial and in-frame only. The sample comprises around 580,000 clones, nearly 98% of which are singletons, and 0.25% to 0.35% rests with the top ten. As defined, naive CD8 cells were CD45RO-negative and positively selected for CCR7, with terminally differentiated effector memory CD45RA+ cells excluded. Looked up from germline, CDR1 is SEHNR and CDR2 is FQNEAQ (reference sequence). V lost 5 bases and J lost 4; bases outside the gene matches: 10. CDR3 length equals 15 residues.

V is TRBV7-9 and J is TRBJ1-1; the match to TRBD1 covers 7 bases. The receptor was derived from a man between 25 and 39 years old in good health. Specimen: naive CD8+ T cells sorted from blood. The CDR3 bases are TGTGCCAGCAGCCGCAACAGGGGAGGCGGCACTGAAGCTTTCTTT. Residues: CASSRNRGGGTEAFF.